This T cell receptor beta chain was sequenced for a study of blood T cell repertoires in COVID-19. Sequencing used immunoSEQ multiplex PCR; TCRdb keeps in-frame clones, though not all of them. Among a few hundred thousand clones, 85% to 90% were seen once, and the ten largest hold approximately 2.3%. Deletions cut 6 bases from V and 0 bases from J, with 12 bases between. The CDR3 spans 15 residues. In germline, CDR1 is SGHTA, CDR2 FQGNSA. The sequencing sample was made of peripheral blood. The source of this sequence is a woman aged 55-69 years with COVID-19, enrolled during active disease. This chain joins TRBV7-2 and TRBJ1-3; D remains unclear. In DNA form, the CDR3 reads TGTGCCAGCAGTTCAGAGGGCCTCTCTGGAAACACCATATATTTT. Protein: CASSSEGLSGNTIYF.